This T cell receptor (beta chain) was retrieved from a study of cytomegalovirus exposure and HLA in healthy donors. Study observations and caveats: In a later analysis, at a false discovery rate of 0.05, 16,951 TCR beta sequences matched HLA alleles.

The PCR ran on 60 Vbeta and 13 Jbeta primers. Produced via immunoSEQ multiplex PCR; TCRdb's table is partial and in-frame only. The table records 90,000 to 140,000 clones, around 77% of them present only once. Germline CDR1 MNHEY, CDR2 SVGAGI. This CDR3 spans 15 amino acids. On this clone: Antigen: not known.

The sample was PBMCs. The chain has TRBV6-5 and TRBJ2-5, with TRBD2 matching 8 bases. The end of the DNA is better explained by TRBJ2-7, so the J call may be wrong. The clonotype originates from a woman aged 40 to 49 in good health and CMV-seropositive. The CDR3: CASSLSGRNPYEQYF. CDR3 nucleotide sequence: TGTGCCAGCAGTTTAAGCGGGAGAAATCCCTACGAGCAGTACTTC.